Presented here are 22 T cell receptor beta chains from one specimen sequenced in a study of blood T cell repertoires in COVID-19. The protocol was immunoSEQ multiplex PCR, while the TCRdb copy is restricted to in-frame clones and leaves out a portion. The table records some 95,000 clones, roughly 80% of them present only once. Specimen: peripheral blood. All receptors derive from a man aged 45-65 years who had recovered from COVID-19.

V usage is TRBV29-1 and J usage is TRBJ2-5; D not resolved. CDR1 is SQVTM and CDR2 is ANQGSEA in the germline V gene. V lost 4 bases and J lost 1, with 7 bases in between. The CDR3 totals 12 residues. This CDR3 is CSVAHLQETQYF. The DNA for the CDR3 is TGCAGCGTTGCACACCTCCAAGAGACCCAGTACTTC.

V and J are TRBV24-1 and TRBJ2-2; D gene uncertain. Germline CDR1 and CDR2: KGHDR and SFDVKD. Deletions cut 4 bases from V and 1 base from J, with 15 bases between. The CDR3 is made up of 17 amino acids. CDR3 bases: TGTGCCACCAGTGACCCGCAAGACACCAAGAACACCGGGGAGCTGTTTTTT. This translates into CATSDPQDTKNTGELFF.

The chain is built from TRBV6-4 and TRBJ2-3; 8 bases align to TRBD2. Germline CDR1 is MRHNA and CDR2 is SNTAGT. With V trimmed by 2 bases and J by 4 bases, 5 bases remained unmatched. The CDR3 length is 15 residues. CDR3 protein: CASSDGAGEADTQYF. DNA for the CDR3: TGTGCCAGCAGTGACGGAGCGGGAGAGGCAGATACGCAGTATTTT.

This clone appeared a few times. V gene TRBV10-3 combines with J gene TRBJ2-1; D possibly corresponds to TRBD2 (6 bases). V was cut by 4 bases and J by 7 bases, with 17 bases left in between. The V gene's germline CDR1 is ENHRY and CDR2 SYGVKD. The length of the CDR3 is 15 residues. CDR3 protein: CAISAAEGPGNEQFF. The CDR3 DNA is TGTGCCATCAGTGCAGCGGAGGGGCCGGGGAATGAGCAGTTCTTC.

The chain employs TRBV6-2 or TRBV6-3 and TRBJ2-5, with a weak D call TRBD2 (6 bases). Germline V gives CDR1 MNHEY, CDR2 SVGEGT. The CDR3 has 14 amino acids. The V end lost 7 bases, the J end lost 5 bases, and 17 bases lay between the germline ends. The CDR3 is CASIPRLEWETQYF. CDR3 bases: TGTGCCAGCATCCCTAGACTAGAGTGGGAGACCCAGTACTTC.

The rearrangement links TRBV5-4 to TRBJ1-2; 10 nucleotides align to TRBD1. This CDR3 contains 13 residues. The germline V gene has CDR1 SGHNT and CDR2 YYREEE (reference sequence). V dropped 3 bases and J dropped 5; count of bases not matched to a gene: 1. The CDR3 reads CASSWTGGYGYTF. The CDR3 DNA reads TGTGCCAGCAGCTGGACAGGGGGATATGGCTACACCTTC. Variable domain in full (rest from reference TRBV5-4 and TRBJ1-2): ETGVTQSPTHLIKTRGQQVTLRCSSQSGHNTVSWYQQALGQGPQFIFQYYREEENGRGNFPPRFSGLQFPNYSSELNVNALELDDSALYLCASSWTGGYGYTFGSGTRLTVV.

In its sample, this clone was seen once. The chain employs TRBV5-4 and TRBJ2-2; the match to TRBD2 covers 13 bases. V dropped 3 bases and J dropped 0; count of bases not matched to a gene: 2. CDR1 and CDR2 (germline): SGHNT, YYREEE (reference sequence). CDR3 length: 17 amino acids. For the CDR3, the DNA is TGTGCCAGCAGCTCAGGGACTAGCGGGGCGAACACCGGGGAGCTGTTTTTT. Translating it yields CASSSGTSGANTGELFF.

The chain's CDR3 is CACIQSLNEKLFF. The CDR3, as DNA: TGTGCCTGCATACAGAGCTTAAATGAAAAACTGTTTTTT. The gene calls are TRBV30 and TRBJ1-4; no clear D gene. The CDR3 is made up of 13 amino acids. Germline V CDR1 and CDR2: GTSNPN, SVGIG (reference sequence). Trimming left V 6 bases short and J 5 bases short, with 13 bases between.

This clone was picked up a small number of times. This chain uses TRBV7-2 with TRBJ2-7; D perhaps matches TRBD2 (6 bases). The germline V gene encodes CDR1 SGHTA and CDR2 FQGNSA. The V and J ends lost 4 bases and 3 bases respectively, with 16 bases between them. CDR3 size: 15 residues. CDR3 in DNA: TGTGCCAGCAGCTCGTCCCGGGGGAAATACTACGAGCAGTACTTC. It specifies CASSSSRGKYYEQYF.

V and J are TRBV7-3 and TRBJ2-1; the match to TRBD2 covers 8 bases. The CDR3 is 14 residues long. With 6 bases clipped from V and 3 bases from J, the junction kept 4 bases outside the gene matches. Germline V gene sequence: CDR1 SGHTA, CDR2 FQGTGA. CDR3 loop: CASRVSGSYNEQFF. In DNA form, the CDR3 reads TGTGCCAGCAGGGTAAGCGGGAGCTACAATGAGCAGTTCTTC.

The CDR3 coding sequence is TGTGCCAGCAGCCCCGGAGGGGGCCCGAACACTGAAGCTTTCTTT. Translating gives CASSPGGGPNTEAFF. The chain employs TRBV7-9 and TRBJ1-1, with 7 bases identical to TRBD1. The CDR3 runs 15 residues. Germline V gene sequence: CDR1 SEHNR, CDR2 FQNEAQ (reference sequence). Trimming at V came to 5 bases and at J to 1 base, leaving 7 bases not matched to a gene.

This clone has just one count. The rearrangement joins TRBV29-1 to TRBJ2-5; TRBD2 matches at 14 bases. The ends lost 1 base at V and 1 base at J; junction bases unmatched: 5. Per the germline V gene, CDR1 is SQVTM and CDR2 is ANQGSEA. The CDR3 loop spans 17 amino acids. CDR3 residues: CSVEASGTSGGQETQYF. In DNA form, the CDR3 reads TGCAGCGTTGAAGCGTCGGGGACTAGCGGGGGCCAAGAGACCCAGTACTTC.

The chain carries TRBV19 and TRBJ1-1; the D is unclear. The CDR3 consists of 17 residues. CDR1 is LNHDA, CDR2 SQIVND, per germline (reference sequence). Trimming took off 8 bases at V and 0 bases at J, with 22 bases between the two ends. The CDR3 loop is CASRRGWAATLNTEAFF. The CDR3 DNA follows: TGTGCCAGTCGAAGAGGGTGGGCTGCGACTTTGAACACTGAAGCTTTCTTT.

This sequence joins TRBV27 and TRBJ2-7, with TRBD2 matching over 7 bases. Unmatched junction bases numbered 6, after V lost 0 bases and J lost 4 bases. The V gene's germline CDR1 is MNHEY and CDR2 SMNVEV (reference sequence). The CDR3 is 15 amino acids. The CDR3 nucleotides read TGTGCCAGCAGTTTATCGAGCCGACTAGCTTACGAGCAGTACTTC. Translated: CASSLSSRLAYEQYF.

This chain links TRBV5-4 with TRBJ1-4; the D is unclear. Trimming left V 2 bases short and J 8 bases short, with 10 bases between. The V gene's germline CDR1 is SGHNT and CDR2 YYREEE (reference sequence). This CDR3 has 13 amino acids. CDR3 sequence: CASSFKSEEKLFF. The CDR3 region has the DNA TGTGCCAGCAGCTTTAAATCGGAGGAAAAACTGTTTTTT.

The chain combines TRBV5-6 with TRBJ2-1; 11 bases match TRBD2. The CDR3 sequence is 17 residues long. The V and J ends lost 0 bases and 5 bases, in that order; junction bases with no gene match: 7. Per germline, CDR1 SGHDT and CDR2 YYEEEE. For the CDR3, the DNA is TGTGCCAGCAGCTTGGTTACTAGCGGGAGCCTAAACAATGAGCAGTTCTTC. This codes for CASSLVTSGSLNNEQFF.

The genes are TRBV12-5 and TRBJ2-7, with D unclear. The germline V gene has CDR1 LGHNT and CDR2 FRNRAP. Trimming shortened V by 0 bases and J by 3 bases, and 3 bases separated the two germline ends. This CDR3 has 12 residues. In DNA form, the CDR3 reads TGTGCTAGTGGTTTGGTCCTCTACGAGCAGTACTTC. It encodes CASGLVLYEQYF.

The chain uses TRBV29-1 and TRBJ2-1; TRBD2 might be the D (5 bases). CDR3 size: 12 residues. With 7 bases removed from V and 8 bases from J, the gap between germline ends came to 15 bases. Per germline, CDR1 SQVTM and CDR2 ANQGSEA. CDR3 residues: CSGGWSHDEQFF. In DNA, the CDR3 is TGCAGCGGAGGGTGGTCTCACGATGAGCAGTTCTTC.

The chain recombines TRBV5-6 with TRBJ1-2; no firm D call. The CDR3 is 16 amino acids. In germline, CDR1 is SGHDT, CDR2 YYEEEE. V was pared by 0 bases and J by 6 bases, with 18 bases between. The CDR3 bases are TGTGCCAGCAGCTTGGGCAGGATGATCGTTTCTGATGGCTACACCTTC. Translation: CASSLGRMIVSDGYTF.

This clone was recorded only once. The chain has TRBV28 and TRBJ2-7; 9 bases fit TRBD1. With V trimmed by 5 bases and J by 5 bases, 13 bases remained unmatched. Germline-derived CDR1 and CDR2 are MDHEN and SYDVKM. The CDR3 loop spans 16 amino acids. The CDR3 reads CASSTISGTGLHEQYF. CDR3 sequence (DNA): TGTGCCAGCAGTACTATATCCGGGACAGGGCTCCACGAGCAGTACTTC.

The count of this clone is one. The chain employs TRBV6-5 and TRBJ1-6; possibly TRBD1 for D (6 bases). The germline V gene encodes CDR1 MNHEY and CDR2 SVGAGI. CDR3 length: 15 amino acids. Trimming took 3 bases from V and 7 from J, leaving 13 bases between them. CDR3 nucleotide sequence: TGTGCCAGCAGTTATACAGGGTACCCGAATTCACCCCTCCACTTT. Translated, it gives CASSYTGYPNSPLHF.

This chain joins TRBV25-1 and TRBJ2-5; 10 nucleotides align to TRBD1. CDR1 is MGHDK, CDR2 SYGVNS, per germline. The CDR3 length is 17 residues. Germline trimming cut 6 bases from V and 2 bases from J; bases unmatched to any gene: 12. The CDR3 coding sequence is TGTGCCAGCAGCCCAATGAGAGGGACAGGGGATCAAGAGACCCAGTACTTC. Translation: CASSPMRGTGDQETQYF. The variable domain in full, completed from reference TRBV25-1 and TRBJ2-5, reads EADIYQTPRYLVIGTGKKITLECSQTMGHDKMYWYQQDPGMELHLIHYSYGVNSTEKGDLSSESTVSRIRTEHFPLTLESARPSHTSQYLCASSPMRGTGDQETQYFGPGTRLLVL.